The source of this TCR beta chain is a study of blood T cell repertoires in COVID-19. TCRdb keeps only in-frame clones here, not all; method: immunoSEQ multiplex PCR. This repertoire shows around 250,000 clones, roughly 90% found once; its top ten account for approximately 3.7%. Participant-given clinical history determined each cohort assignment. Germline CDR1 and CDR2: LGHNA and YSLEER. V trimming: 4 bases; J trimming: 7 bases; junction bases outside the gene matches: 3. The CDR3 extends over 13 amino acids. Sequencing used PBMCs or T cells enriched from blood (not recorded which). This clonotype was sampled from a young woman who had recovered from COVID-19. This rearrangement joins TRBV4-3 to TRBJ2-1, with 8 bases that match TRBD2. The CDR3 DNA reads TGCGCCAGCAGCCCGGGGGGGGGAAATGAGCAGTTCTTC. This gives the protein CASSPGGGNEQFF.